This T cell receptor (beta chain) is from a study of blood T cell repertoires in COVID-19. Study information: COVID-19 samples, acute and convalescent, were from the United States, Italy and Spain. The analysed material was cDNA or gDNA that came from T cells, B-cell-depleted T cells, or PBMCs.

This clone appeared once. Original analysis: Amplification from reference gene primers served as the basis for estimated nucleated cell counts. Sequencing used immunoSEQ multiplex PCR; TCRdb keeps in-frame clones, though not all of them. V and J calls and clone size come straight from that table; D and trimming were deduced from the DNA. The profile shows 190,000 or so clones, roughly 90% of them singletons. There are 14 residues in the CDR3. V lost 1 base and J lost 3, with 11 bases in between. CDR1 and CDR2 from the germline V gene are SGHRS and YFSETQ. This chain uses TRBV5-1 with TRBJ2-7; D is possibly TRBD1 (6 bases). The sequencing input was peripheral blood. The source is a man in his forties with acute or convalescent COVID-19. The CDR3 loop is CASSLTGQNYEQYF. As DNA, the CDR3 is TGCGCCAGCAGCTTGACAGGACAGAACTACGAGCAGTACTTC.